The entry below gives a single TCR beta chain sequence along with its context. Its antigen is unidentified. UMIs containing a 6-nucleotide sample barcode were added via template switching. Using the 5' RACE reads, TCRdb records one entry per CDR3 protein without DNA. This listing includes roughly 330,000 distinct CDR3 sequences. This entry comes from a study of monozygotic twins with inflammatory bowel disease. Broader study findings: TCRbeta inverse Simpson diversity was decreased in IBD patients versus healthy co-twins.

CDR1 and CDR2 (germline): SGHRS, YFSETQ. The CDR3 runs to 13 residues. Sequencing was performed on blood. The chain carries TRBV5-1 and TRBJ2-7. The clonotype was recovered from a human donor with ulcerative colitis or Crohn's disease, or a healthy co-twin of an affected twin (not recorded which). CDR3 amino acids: CASSEGSPYEQYF. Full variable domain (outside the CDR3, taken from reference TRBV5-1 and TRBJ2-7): KAGVTQTPRYLIKTRGQQVTLSCSPISGHRSVSWYQQTPGQGLQFLFEYFSETQRNKGNFPGRFSGRQFSNSRSEMNVSTLELGDSALYLCASSEGSPYEQYFGPGTRLTVT.